This TCR beta chain emerged from a study of OX40 agonist ivuxolimab in advanced cancers. Assay: immunoSEQ multiplex PCR; the TCRdb copy retains only in-frame clones and omits some. The sample holds approximately 86,000 clones; approximately 90% are singletons and the top ten take around 0.34%. The CDR3 totals 11 residues. Germline V lookup: CDR1 SQVTM, CDR2 ANQGSEA. V gave up 5 bases and J gave up 7 bases, with 11 bases separating them. Points from the study as a whole: Some nonresponders likewise displayed low normalized T-cell clonal expansion.

A note on this clone: Its cognate antigen is unknown.

The chain employs TRBV29-1 and TRBJ1-1; tentative D call: TRBD1 (6 bases). The receptor was derived from an adult with an advanced solid tumor such as melanoma, head and neck, liver or kidney cancer. The specimen comprised CD4+ or CD8+ T cells sorted from blood, sampled in a trial of the OX40 agonist ivuxolimab. The CDR3 DNA reads as TGCAGCGTTAGCAGGGGCATTGAAGCTTTCTTT. It yields the protein CSVSRGIEAFF.